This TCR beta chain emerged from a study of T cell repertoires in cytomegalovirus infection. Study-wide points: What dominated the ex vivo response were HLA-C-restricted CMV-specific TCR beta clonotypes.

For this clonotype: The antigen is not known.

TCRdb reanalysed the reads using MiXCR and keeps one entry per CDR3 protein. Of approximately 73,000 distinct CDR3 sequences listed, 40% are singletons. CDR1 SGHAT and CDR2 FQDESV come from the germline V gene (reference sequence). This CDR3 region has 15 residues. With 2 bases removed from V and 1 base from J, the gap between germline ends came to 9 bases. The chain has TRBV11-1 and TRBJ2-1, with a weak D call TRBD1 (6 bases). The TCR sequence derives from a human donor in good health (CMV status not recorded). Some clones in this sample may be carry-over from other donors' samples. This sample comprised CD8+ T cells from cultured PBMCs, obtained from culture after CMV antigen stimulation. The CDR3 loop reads CASSLRQESYNEQFF. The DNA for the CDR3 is TGTGCCAGCAGCTTAAGACAGGAATCCTACAATGAGCAGTTCTTC.